The sample holds a few counts of the clone carrying this TCR beta chain. CDR1 is KGHDR, CDR2 SFDVKD, per germline. CDR3 length equals 13 residues. V dropped 6 bases and J dropped 3 bases, with 9 bases sitting between them. UMIs and sample barcodes were carried by the TCR alpha and TCR beta cDNA libraries that 5'RACE produced using constant-segment primers. TCRdb called the 5' RACE reads again in MiXCR, with one record for every CDR3 protein. The table lists about 560,000 distinct CDR3 sequences, about 20% of them singletons, with approximately 8.4% in the top ten. This specimen comes from a study of T-cell memory formation after mild COVID-19.

The rearrangement joins TRBV24-1 to TRBJ2-3; D may match TRBD1 or TRBD2 (5 bases each). Sequencing input: PBMCs or a T cell subset sorted from them (not recorded which). The origin of this receptor is an adult woman who had mild COVID-19 (a few samples of this study predate the infection). Cell type and time point are not known. This chain's CDR3 is CATSWGMTDTQYF. The CDR3 DNA sequence: TGTGCCACCAGTTGGGGGATGACAGATACGCAGTATTTT.